This T cell receptor (beta chain) emerged from a study of beta chain features in type 1 diabetes. Study-level findings and limits: People with Type 1 diabetes carried modestly yet significantly shorter TCRB CDR3s in all four CD4+ subsets.

Isolated RNA was reverse transcribed in full, so expressed TCRB transcripts were sequenced. The method was immunoSEQ multiplex PCR; TCRdb's version includes in-frame clones alone and lacks a portion of them. The profile covers 600,000 to 700,000 clones, with 13% appearing a single time and 0.022% taken by the ten largest. The CDR3 runs to 12 residues. The V end was cut by 0 bases, the J end by 6 bases, with 0 bases between. Germline-derived CDR1 and CDR2 are SGHVS and FNYEAQ. Concerning this clone: Its antigen is unidentified.

The clonotype was recovered from a man younger than 35 with type 1 diabetes. The sequencing input was naive CD4+ T cells from blood. V and J are TRBV7-6 and TRBJ1-6; D gene ambiguous. CDR3 residues: CASSLANSPLHF. DNA of the CDR3: TGTGCCAGCAGCTTAGCTAATTCACCCCTCCACTTT.